These 4 T cell receptor beta chains were sequenced from one sample in a study of metastatic and nonmetastatic thyroid tumors. Each patient went into thyroid surgery without having received any treatment. TCRdb used MiXCR to call clones anew from the PCR reads. This table has about 38,000 clones, 25% to 30% appearing once. Material: blood. These receptors all stem from a male donor with papillary thyroid cancer or a benign thyroid nodule (not recorded which). Some clones in this sample may be carry-over from other donors' samples.

This clone occurred many times. The chain recombines TRBV29-1 with TRBJ1-1; the match to TRBD1 covers 8 bases. V lost 4 bases to trimming and J lost 4 bases; unmatched junction nucleotides: 8. Germline V CDR1 and CDR2: SQVTM, ANQGSEA. This CDR3 comprises 14 residues. Written as DNA, the CDR3 is TGCAGCGTTGGGCGCCGACAGGGGTCCACTGAAGCTTTCTTT. It codes for CSVGRRQGSTEAFF.

The CDR3 nucleotides read TGTGCCAGCAGCCTCAGGTATGGGGTGCAGTTCTTC. Translating it yields CASSLRYGVQFF. The chain employs TRBV7-9 and TRBJ2-1; D is undetermined. The V and J ends lost 5 bases and 12 bases respectively, with 14 bases between them. Germline CDR1 SEHNR, CDR2 FQNEAQ (reference sequence). The CDR3 extends over 12 amino acids.

This clone appeared many times. V is TRBV7-8 and J is TRBJ2-5, with TRBD2 as a possible D gene (6 bases). V lost 4 bases and J 5 bases, leaving 14 bases between the germline ends. The CDR3 covers 14 residues. Germline-derived CDR1 and CDR2 are SGHVS and FQNEAQ. The DNA of the CDR3 is TGTGCCAGCAGCTGGGGGACCGGGACTGAGACCCAGTACTTC. It codes for CASSWGTGTETQYF.

The chain is built from TRBV5-4 and TRBJ2-7, with 10 bases identical to TRBD1. Looked up from germline, CDR1 is SGHNT and CDR2 is YYREEE (reference sequence). Unmatched junction bases numbered 8, after V lost 4 bases and J lost 7 bases. This CDR3 is 14 amino acids long. The CDR3 is CASSTGQGGVEQYF. Here the CDR3 DNA reads TGTGCCAGCAGCACAGGACAGGGGGGGGTAGAGCAGTACTTC.